Listed below are T cell receptor beta chains from one sample, sequenced in a study of blood T cell repertoires in COVID-19. Assay: immunoSEQ multiplex PCR; the TCRdb copy retains only in-frame clones and omits some. The sample carries 220,000 or so clones, about 85% recorded once. The specimen sequenced was peripheral blood. These receptors all stem from a man between 45 and 60 years old who had recovered from COVID-19. CDR3s include the opening cysteine and the closing phenylalanine or tryptophan. A D gene is named only where the DNA matches it firmly. Some rows mark clone size as missing; the rest say once, few, many or name a class of expanded clone.

abundance	v_gene	len	j_gene	d_gene	CDR3aa	CDR3nt
-	TRBV3-1/TRBV3-2	15	TRBJ2-1	TRBD2	CASSLRSAGGWKQFF	TGTGCCAGCAGCCTTCGATCAGCGGGAGGGTGGAAGCAGTTCTTC
-	TRBV7-9	16	TRBJ2-3	-	CASSPAQTSPTDTQYF	TGTGCCAGCAGCCCCGCTCAAACGAGTCCGACAGATACGCAGTATTTT
many	TRBV14	14	TRBJ2-1	TRBD1	CASSQQTGNNEQFF	TGTGCCAGCAGCCAACAGACAGGGAACAATGAGCAGTTCTTC
-	TRBV18	15	TRBJ2-2	-	CASSPPSTGTGELFF	TGTGCCAGCTCACCACCGTCAACGGGAACCGGGGAGCTGTTTTTT
-	TRBV15	17	TRBJ1-3	-	CATSRVWTDSSGNTIYF	TGTGCCACCAGCAGAGTTTGGACGGACAGCTCTGGAAACACCATATATTTT
-	TRBV5-8	13	TRBJ1-5	-	CASSFERAQPQHF	TGTGCCAGCAGCTTCGAAAGAGCCCAGCCCCAGCATTTT
few	TRBV5-1	17	TRBJ2-1	TRBD1	CASSFTGGRLNYNEQFF	TGCGCCAGCAGCTTCACAGGGGGCCGACTAAACTACAATGAGCAGTTCTTC
-	TRBV7-9	14	TRBJ1-2	-	CASSLGGSRAGYTF	TGTGCCAGCAGCTTAGGAGGATCCAGGGCTGGCTACACCTTC
-	TRBV28	18	TRBJ2-3	TRBD2	CASSLWGGSYYSTDTQYF	TGTGCCAGCAGTTTATGGGGAGGGTCGTATTATAGCACAGATACGCAGTATTTT
-	TRBV6-5	15	TRBJ2-7	-	CASRKPQSPTYEQYF	TGTGCCAGCAGAAAACCCCAGTCGCCCACCTACGAGCAGTACTTC
-	TRBV28	14	TRBJ2-7	-	CASAVESGTYEQYF	TGTGCCAGCGCCGTCGAGAGCGGTACCTACGAGCAGTACTTC
-	TRBV3-1/TRBV3-2	14	TRBJ2-5	-	CASSQMTGEETQYF	TGTGCCAGCAGCCAAATGACGGGGGAAGAGACCCAGTACTTC
-	TRBV28	18	TRBJ2-5	TRBD2	CASSLTGSASGREETQYF	TGTGCCAGCAGTTTGACAGGGTCAGCTAGCGGGAGGGAAGAGACCCAGTACTTC
-	TRBV9	16	TRBJ2-7	TRBD2	CASSEGGLAGSYEQYF	TGTGCCAGCAGCGAGGGGGGACTAGCGGGGTCCTACGAGCAGTACTTC
-	TRBV19	14	TRBJ2-3	-	CASSIQRSTDTQYF	TGTGCCAGTAGTATCCAGCGGAGCACAGATACGCAGTATTTT
once	TRBV6-5	15	TRBJ1-5	-	CAIGLGTSGNQPQHF	TGTGCCATTGGGTTAGGGACAAGTGGCAATCAGCCCCAGCATTTT
few	TRBV29-1	14	TRBJ2-2	TRBD2	CSGETSGGTGELFF	TGCAGCGGCGAGACTAGCGGGGGAACCGGGGAGCTGTTTTTT